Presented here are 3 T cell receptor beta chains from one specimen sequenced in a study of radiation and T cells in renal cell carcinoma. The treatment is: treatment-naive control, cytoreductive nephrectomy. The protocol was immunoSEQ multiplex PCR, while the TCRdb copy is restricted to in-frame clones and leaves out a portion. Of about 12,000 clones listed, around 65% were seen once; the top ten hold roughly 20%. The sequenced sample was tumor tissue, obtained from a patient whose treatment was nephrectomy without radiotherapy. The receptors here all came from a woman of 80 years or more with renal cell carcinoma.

The CDR3 region is CAYRTQGAFTEAFF. CDR3 in DNA: TGTGCCTACAGGACCCAGGGGGCTTTCACTGAAGCTTTCTTT. The chain links TRBV6-1 to TRBJ1-1; 8 bases align to TRBD1. CDR3 size: 14 residues. The trim removed 11 bases at V and 4 bases at J, leaving 12 bases unmatched. Germline V gene data show CDR1 as MNHNS and CDR2 as SASEGT.

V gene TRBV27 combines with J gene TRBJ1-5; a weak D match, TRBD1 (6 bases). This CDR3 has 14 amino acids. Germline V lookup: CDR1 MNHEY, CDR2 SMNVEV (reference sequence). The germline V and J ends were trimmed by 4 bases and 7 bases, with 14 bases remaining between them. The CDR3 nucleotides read TGTGCCAGCAGTTCGTCCAGGGGTTACCAGCCCCAGCATTTT. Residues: CASSSSRGYQPQHF.

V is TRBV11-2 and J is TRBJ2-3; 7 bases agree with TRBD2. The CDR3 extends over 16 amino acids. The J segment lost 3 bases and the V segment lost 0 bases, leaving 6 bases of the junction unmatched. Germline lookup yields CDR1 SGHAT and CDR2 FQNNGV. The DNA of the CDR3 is TGTGCCAGCAGCTTAGACGAGGGAGCGGGGACAGATACGCAGTATTTT. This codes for CASSLDEGAGTDTQYF.